This T cell receptor (beta chain) was sequenced for a study of T cell responses to AZD1222 COVID-19 vaccine. This CDR3 has 14 residues. Germline lookup yields CDR1 MDHEN and CDR2 SYDVKM. Trimming removed 11 bases from V and 3 bases from J; junction bases left unmatched: 13. Sequenced by immunoSEQ multiplex PCR; TCRdb stores in-frame clones only, minus some. Here the sample spans 95,000 to 150,000 clones, approximately 84% being singletons. The source is an adult in good health. Source: peripheral blood, taken on day 0 of AZD1222 vaccination. The V and J genes are TRBV28 and TRBJ2-7; 7 bases match TRBD2. The CDR3 reads CASLRGGSDYEQYF. The CDR3 DNA reads as TGTGCCTCCCTCCGGGGCGGGAGCGACTACGAGCAGTACTTC.